What follows describes a single TCR beta chain. There is no known antigen for this receptor. No much larger clone is present one base from it, and per-base qualities are unavailable. To demonstrate the VDJtools post-analysis software, TCR beta repertoires were profiled from the peripheral blood of more than ten young patients with multiple sclerosis. Multiple sclerosis patients were children and adolescents aged roughly 6 to 17 years. V trim: 2 bases; J trim: 0 bases; unmatched bases: 6. The CDR3 holds 15 amino acids from the cysteine to the phenylalanine. Only CDR3 DNA remains: 45 bases, in frame from the first base. From a lookup of the germline V gene, CDR1 and CDR2 are SQVTM and ANQGSEA. The sample is drawn from a study of post-analysis software for immune sequencing data (dated by TCRdb to the mid-2010s). General notes on the study: Recorded disease courses included relapsing-remitting, secondary progressive and progressive-relapsing multiple sclerosis, with some patients lacking subtype annotation. The patient repertoires were set against approximately 10 previously published healthy control repertoires from donors whose ages ranged from roughly 6 to 27 years. A subset of samples was prepared in parallel using single-end sample barcoding, then pooled and co-amplified after Illumina adapter ligation. Study-wide conclusions, independent of this receptor: Significantly higher frequencies in patients than in controls were found for a few TRBV segments, including TRBV5-6, TRBV5-1 and TRBV20-1. Direct clustering with F measure revealed strong co-clustering of samples prepared in the same batch, which led to a batch-effect correction. The multiple sclerosis patient group was slightly younger than the control group. Significantly lower normalized Chao1 diversity was found in multiple sclerosis patients than in controls, suggesting substantial peripheral T-cell clonal expansion.

Libraries were constructed by PCR. The sequencer was an Illumina HiSeq 2500. Unique molecular identifiers were incorporated into TCR beta cDNA libraries to reduce PCR and sequencing biases. Per 1 to 10 million input T cells, around 500,000 cDNA molecules were obtained, such that each molecule approximated one T cell. The same protocol used for the earlier healthy control dataset was applied to prepare and sequence the patient libraries. Within a given batch, samples were prepared together, multiplexed and sequenced on the same HiSeq lane. On the study's bioinformatics: Raw barcoded reads were processed with MIGEC, discarding single-read molecular identifier groups before consensus assembly and CDR3 extraction. Clonotype tables were post-analysed with VDJtools, and diversity was normalized by down-sampling all datasets to the smallest sample size. Repertoire overlap clustering matched CDR3 amino acid but not nucleotide sequences to correct batch-related cross-sample contamination. TCRdb reran the public reads through fastp at Q25 and MiXCR, keeping productive beta chains. One record per CDR3 amino acid sequence lists the most common genes and DNA. TCRdb's processing, not the authors' own work, is the source of the V and J calls. The sample table contains about 820,000 distinct CDR3 sequences; only one count was recorded for roughly 58% of them. Under 6% of the sample belongs to the ten largest clones.

Sequenced sample: blood. The sequence is built from TRBV29-1 and TRBJ2-7, with 8 central nucleotides matching TRBD1. This receptor was obtained from a girl aged 5 to 17 with multiple sclerosis. The base sequence is TGCAGCGTTGAACGCTGGGGACAGGACTCCTACGAGCAGTACTTC. Its protein product is CSVERWGQDSYEQYF.